Each of the 22 T cell receptor beta chains below was sequenced from the same sample in a study of blood T cell repertoires in COVID-19. Only in-frame clones appear in the TCRdb table, and some are missing; sequencing was by immunoSEQ multiplex PCR. In the table there are 200,000 to 250,000 clones, 70% to 85% of which are singletons. What was sequenced was PBMCs or T cells enriched from blood (not recorded which). These receptors all come from a man aged 55 to 70 who had recovered from COVID-19.

The chain is built from TRBV7-2 and TRBJ2-7, with D possibly matching TRBD2 (6 bases). The ends were cut back, 1 base at V and 8 bases at J, with 18 bases in the middle. The CDR3 is made up of 15 amino acids. Germline CDR1 and CDR2: SGHTA and FQGNSA. In DNA, the CDR3 is TGTGCCAGCAGCTTAGGGAGGGCAGGCCCGATCAAGCAGTACTTC. This sequence encodes CASSLGRAGPIKQYF. Based on the CDR3 plus reference TRBV7-2 and TRBJ2-7, the full variable domain is GAGVSQSPSNKVTEKGKDVELRCDPISGHTALYWYRQSLGQGLEFLIYFQGNSAPDKSGLPSDRFSAERTGGSVSTLTIQRTQQEDSAVYLCASSLGRAGPIKQYFGPGTRLTVT.

The genes are TRBV29-1 and TRBJ1-2, with D perhaps matching TRBD1 (5 bases). This CDR3 region has 16 residues. Germline V gene sequence: CDR1 SQVTM, CDR2 ANQGSEA. Trimming pared 1 base from V and 0 bases from J, leaving 15 bases between. In DNA, the CDR3 is TGCAGCGTTGAAGGCGGGGGGGGACTGGCTAACTATGGCTACACCTTC. Encoded protein: CSVEGGGGLANYGYTF.

The chain joins TRBV2 to TRBJ2-5; a weak D match, TRBD1 (6 bases). The CDR3 covers 13 residues. Trimming pared 8 bases from V and 0 bases from J, leaving 10 bases between. Germline values: CDR1 SNHLY, CDR2 FYNNEI. CDR3 protein: CASGTLYQETQYF. CDR3 nucleotides: TGTGCCAGCGGGACATTGTACCAAGAGACCCAGTACTTC.

DNA of the CDR3: TGTGCCAGCAGTTACCTTCCGGAGGCTCCCGGGGAGCTGTTTTTT. It translates to CASSYLPEAPGELFF. J is TRBJ2-2 and V is TRBV6-5, with D tentatively TRBD2 (5 bases). CDR3 length: 15 amino acids. V lost 2 bases and J 6 bases, leaving 13 bases between the germline ends. Germline CDR1 is MNHEY and CDR2 is SVGAGI.

This chain connects TRBV27 to TRBJ1-5; tentatively, D is TRBD1 (5 bases). Germline CDR1 is MNHEY and CDR2 is SMNVEV (reference sequence). The V and J ends lost 1 base and 2 bases respectively, with 18 bases between them. CDR3 length: 18 amino acids. CDR3 loop: CASSLFGGWASGNQPQHF. The CDR3 DNA reads as TGTGCCAGCAGTTTATTTGGGGGGTGGGCGTCGGGCAATCAGCCCCAGCATTTT.

CDR3 loop: CASSLHGGPKNIQYF. The CDR3 nucleotides read TGTGCCAGCAGTTTACACGGGGGACCTAAAAACATTCAGTACTTC. The chain uses TRBV6-5 and TRBJ2-4; possible D gene TRBD2, 6 bases. V lost 4 bases and J 4 bases, leaving 14 bases between the germline ends. CDR3 length equals 15 residues. CDR1 is MNHEY and CDR2 is SVGAGI in the germline V gene.

CDR3 sequence: CASSSSSGYTEAFF. In nucleotides, the CDR3 is TGTGCCAGCTCTTCTTCGAGCGGGTACACTGAAGCTTTCTTT. V is TRBV18 and J is TRBJ1-1; no definite D call. Germline CDR1 reads KGHSH; CDR2 reads LQKENI. This CDR3 has 14 residues. With 6 bases removed from V and 3 bases from J, the gap between germline ends came to 14 bases.

V gene TRBV9 combines with J gene TRBJ1-3; D is ambiguous. CDR3 length: 15 amino acids. V lost 6 bases and J lost 0, with 13 bases in between. Germline V gene data show CDR1 as SGDLS and CDR2 as YYNGEE. The CDR3 DNA reads as TGTGCCAGCAAACGGGGTGATAGCTCTGGAAACACCATATATTTT. It specifies CASKRGDSSGNTIYF.

The chain carries TRBV11-3 and TRBJ1-1; D is uncertain. Germline CDR1 SGHNT, CDR2 YENEEA. V was trimmed by 2 bases and J by 1 base, leaving 14 bases between them. The CDR3 extends over 16 amino acids. As DNA, the CDR3 is TGTGCCAGCAGCTTATTTTCAGGCGGAGGGAACACTGAAGCTTTCTTT. It specifies CASSLFSGGGNTEAFF.

The CDR3 DNA sequence: TGTGCCAGCAGTTACTCGAACCGTCCTGGGAGAGGCTACACCTTC. As protein: CASSYSNRPGRGYTF. This sequence joins TRBV6-5 and TRBJ1-2; no clear D gene. The CDR3 is 15 amino acids. Trimming stripped 0 bases from V and 8 bases from J, with 16 bases between. Germline CDR1 is MNHEY and CDR2 is SVGAGI.

The chain employs TRBV5-1 and TRBJ2-3; TRBD2 matches 10 bases. Looked up from germline, CDR1 is SGHRS and CDR2 is YFSETQ. J gave up 0 bases and V 0 bases, and 1 base lay outside the gene matches. CDR3 length equals 16 residues. The CDR3 spells CASSLVLAGSTDTQYF. The CDR3 DNA is TGCGCCAGCAGCTTGGTACTAGCGGGGAGCACAGATACGCAGTATTTT.

The chain carries TRBV7-9 and TRBJ1-1; 10 bases fit TRBD1. Germline assignment: CDR1 SEHNR and CDR2 FQNEAQ (reference sequence). The trim removed 6 bases at V and 9 bases at J, leaving 4 bases unmatched. The CDR3 is 12 amino acids. Here the CDR3 DNA reads TGTGCCAGCAGGGCCGACAGGGGGCAAGCTTTCTTT. Encoded protein: CASRADRGQAFF.

The gene calls are TRBV27 and TRBJ2-3; D remains unclear. CDR1 and CDR2 from the germline V gene are MNHEY and SMNVEV (reference sequence). Trimming pared 7 bases from V and 4 bases from J, leaving 12 bases between. This CDR3 has 13 amino acids. The CDR3 DNA sequence: TGTGCCAGCACTTTCACAGAAGCAGATACGCAGTATTTT. It codes for CASTFTEADTQYF.

The genes are TRBV3-1 (or the pseudogene TRBV3-2) and TRBJ2-7; D is undetermined. Germline CDR1 is LGHDT and CDR2 is YNNKEL (reference sequence). The CDR3 spans 13 residues. V lost 4 bases, J lost 6 bases, and 13 bases lay in between. CDR3 residues: CASSRLPLAEQYF. The CDR3 nucleotides are TGTGCCAGCAGCCGGCTCCCGCTGGCCGAGCAGTACTTC.

CDR3 DNA sequence: TGTGCCTGGAGTGTTCGGGGGGCAGGTAATTCACCCCTCCACTTT. This sequence encodes CAWSVRGAGNSPLHF. V and J are TRBV30 and TRBJ1-6; TRBD1 is a possible D gene (6 bases). V was cut by 0 bases and J by 6 bases, with 12 bases left in between. The CDR3 has 15 amino acids. Per germline, CDR1 GTSNPN and CDR2 SVGIG (reference sequence).

This chain uses TRBV10-3 with TRBJ1-1; TRBD1 might be the D (6 bases). The length of the CDR3 is 14 residues. V was clipped by 10 bases and J by 2 bases, with 17 bases between them. Germline V gives CDR1 ENHRY, CDR2 SYGVKD. This chain's CDR3 is CATNTGTTNTEAFF. For the CDR3, the DNA is TGTGCCACCAATACCGGGACAACTAACACTGAAGCTTTCTTT.

The V gene is TRBV11-3, the J gene TRBJ2-2; tentatively, D is TRBD1 (5 bases). Germline CDR1 and CDR2: SGHNT and YENEEA. Trimming removed 5 bases at V and 4 bases at J, with 11 bases between. The CDR3 is 14 residues long. The CDR3: CASSPDTSTGELFF. CDR3 coding DNA: TGTGCCAGCAGCCCGGACACGAGCACCGGGGAGCTGTTTTTT.

The rearrangement links TRBV19 to TRBJ1-4; 7 bases are a match to TRBD1. The ends lost 1 base at V and 5 bases at J; junction bases unmatched: 1. The CDR3 is 14 residues long. The germline V gene has CDR1 LNHDA and CDR2 SQIVND (reference sequence). The CDR3 is CASSIGTGNEKLFF. CDR3 DNA sequence: TGTGCCAGTAGTATAGGGACAGGAAATGAAAAACTGTTTTTT.

The rearrangement links TRBV4-3 to TRBJ1-4; 7 positions match TRBD1. With 1 base clipped from V and 3 bases from J, the junction kept 5 bases outside the gene matches. The CDR3 spans 16 residues. CDR1 and CDR2 from the germline V gene are LGHNA and YSLEER. The CDR3 region is CASSQGGGRANEKLFF. The CDR3 bases are TGCGCCAGCAGCCAAGGAGGGGGCCGCGCTAATGAAAAACTGTTTTTT.

V is TRBV11-3 and J is TRBJ1-1, with D unresolved. Germline V gene data show CDR1 as SGHNT and CDR2 as YENEEA. Trimming removed 10 bases from V and 0 bases from J, with 12 bases in between. The CDR3 has 13 residues. The CDR3 reads CATTARMNTEAFF. CDR3 nucleotides: TGTGCCACCACAGCACGGATGAACACTGAAGCTTTCTTT.

In DNA, the CDR3 is TGTGCCAGCAGCTTGCAGGGGCCCCAAGAGACCCAGTACTTC. This sequence encodes CASSLQGPQETQYF. V is TRBV7-3 and J is TRBJ2-5; D is perhaps TRBD1 (6 bases). In germline, CDR1 is SGHTA, CDR2 FQGTGA. V shed 3 bases and J shed 1 base, with 9 bases lying between them. This CDR3 is 14 amino acids long. Drawing the rest from reference TRBV7-3 and TRBJ2-5, the complete variable domain is GAGVSQTPSNKVTEKGKYVELRCDPISGHTALYWYRQSLGQGPEFLIYFQGTGAADDSGLPNDRFFAVRPEGSVSTLKIQRTERGDSAVYLCASSLQGPQETQYFGPGTRLLVL.

The V call is TRBV9, the J call TRBJ2-1; TRBD2 is a possible D gene (6 bases). Trimming shortened V by 2 bases and J by 9 bases, and 15 bases separated the two germline ends. The V gene's germline CDR1 is SGDLS and CDR2 YYNGEE. There are 14 residues in the CDR3. The CDR3 sequence: CASSVTGSGGEQFF. CDR3 nucleotides: TGTGCCAGCAGCGTCACCGGGTCCGGGGGTGAGCAGTTCTTC.